The T cell receptor beta chain under discussion was sequenced for a study of blood T cell repertoires in COVID-19. At the level of the study: The United States, Italy and Spain supplied acute and convalescent COVID-19 samples.

This clone was observed a handful of times. V was trimmed by 6 bases and J by 0 bases, leaving 14 bases between them. Germline loops: CDR1 MGHDK, CDR2 SYGVNS. The CDR3 sequence is 15 residues long. This table comes from immunoSEQ multiplex PCR, and its TCRdb copy is limited to in-frame clones, with some not included. The sample has tens of thousands of clones, more than 75% seen once. This TCR came from a man aged 35-49 years with COVID-19, enrolled during active disease. The sample was peripheral blood. The chain uses TRBV25-1 and TRBJ1-1, with D tentatively TRBD1 (6 bases). Here the CDR3 DNA reads TGTGCCAGCAGCGGCCACAGGGAACTGAACACTGAAGCTTTCTTT. Amino acid sequence: CASSGHRELNTEAFF.